This T cell receptor beta chain was identified during a study of T-cell memory formation after mild COVID-19. Overall study findings and caveats: CM and EM subsets held most contracting CD4+ clones; EMRA held CD8+ ones. A second wave expanding day 15 to 37 was CD4+-biased; contracting clones were balanced.

With constant-segment primers, 5'RACE yielded cDNA libraries of TCR alpha and TCR beta that carried sample barcodes and UMIs. TCRdb processed the 5' RACE reads anew with MiXCR; each CDR3 protein has one entry. The sample contains around 140,000 distinct CDR3 sequences, around 25% of which appear only once. In regard to this clonotype: Antigen specificity is unknown.

V was trimmed by 6 bases and J by 3 bases, leaving 18 bases between them. This CDR3 region has 16 residues. The sequence was obtained from an adult woman who had mild COVID-19 (a few samples of this study predate the infection). Cell type and time point are not known. The chain employs TRBV12-3 or TRBV12-4 and TRBJ2-1; D is possibly TRBD1 or TRBD2 (5 bases each). Sequencing was done on a sample of PBMCs or a T cell subset sorted from them (not recorded which). The CDR3 DNA is TGTGCCAGCAGAAATTCCGGGACCGGAGGCTACAATGAGCAGTTCTTC. Protein: CASRNSGTGGYNEQFF.